Listed here are 16 T cell receptor beta chains from one sample, sequenced in a study of graft-versus-host responses after intestinal transplantation. Using immunoSEQ multiplex PCR, the repertoire was profiled, and TCRdb retains in-frame clones only, with some absent. Seen here are 21,000 or so clones, 80% to 90% observed once, and the top ten hold roughly 5%. The material sequenced was PBMCs, taken roughly 64 days after intestinal transplantation. The receptors were gathered from a human patient who received an intestinal transplant, so some T cells may come from the graft donor.

The J gene is TRBJ2-5, the V gene TRBV7-9; no clear D. Between the trimmed V and J ends, which lost 5 bases and 0 bases, there was a span of 7 bases. The length of the CDR3 is 13 residues. Germline CDR1 is SEHNR and CDR2 is FQNEAQ (reference sequence). The CDR3 DNA sequence: TGTGCCAGCAGCAAGCCCAACCAAGAGACCCAGTACTTC. Translating gives CASSKPNQETQYF.

The rearrangement links TRBV6-6 to TRBJ2-7, with 10 bases fitting TRBD2. The trim removed 10 bases at V and 2 bases at J, leaving 5 bases unmatched. Germline assignment: CDR1 MNHNY and CDR2 SVGAGI (reference sequence). CDR3 length equals 13 residues. The CDR3 sequence: CATLAGAPYEQYF. In DNA, the CDR3 is TGTGCCACCCTAGCGGGGGCCCCCTACGAGCAGTACTTC.

The chain recombines TRBV4-3 with TRBJ1-3, with TRBD1 matching 9 bases. V was pared by 2 bases and J by 2 bases, with 4 bases of the junction left unmatched. The CDR3 is 16 residues long. Per germline, CDR1 LGHNA and CDR2 YSLEER. The CDR3 DNA follows: TGCGCCAGCAGCCAAAACAGGGGGCTCCCTGGAAACACCATATATTTT. Translation: CASSQNRGLPGNTIYF.

The genes are TRBV18 and TRBJ1-2; a possible D gene is TRBD1 (6 bases). The V end lost 0 bases, the J end lost 9 bases, and 23 bases lay between the germline ends. CDR1 KGHSH and CDR2 LQKENI come from the germline V gene. This CDR3 is built from 17 residues. CDR3 sequence (DNA): TGTGCCAGCTCACCACCGATGGGGGGGCGCGGAGAGGATAGCTACACCTTC. The encoded protein is CASSPPMGGRGEDSYTF. Using reference TRBV18 and TRBJ1-2 for the parts outside the CDR3, the full variable domain is NAGVMQNPRHLVRRRGQEARLRCSPMKGHSHVYWYRQLPEEGLKFMVYLQKENIIDESGMPKERFSAEFPKEGPSILRIQQVVRGDSAAYFCASSPPMGGRGEDSYTFGSGTRLTVV.

The chain combines TRBV5-1 with TRBJ2-6; D unresolved. The V gene lost 0 bases and the J gene lost 0 bases, with 4 bases spanning the gap. The CDR3 has 15 residues. Germline V CDR1 and CDR2: SGHRS, YFSETQ. CDR3 DNA: TGCGCCAGCAGCTTGGACCCCTCTGGGGCCAACGTCCTGACTTTC. Translation gives CASSLDPSGANVLTF.

V is TRBV6-1 and J is TRBJ1-6, with unresolved D. From germline, CDR1 is MNHNS and CDR2 SASEGT. Trimming removed 3 bases from V and 12 bases from J, with 12 bases in between. The CDR3 loop spans 13 amino acids. CDR3 DNA: TGTGCCAGCAGTGATTTAAAGTCTGGACCCCTCCACTTT. Its translation is CASSDLKSGPLHF.

The chain employs TRBV29-1 and TRBJ1-1; tentatively, D is TRBD1 (6 bases). Trimming pared 6 bases from V and 0 bases from J, leaving 14 bases between. Germline CDR1 and CDR2: SQVTM and ANQGSEA. This CDR3 comprises 14 residues. The CDR3 region has the DNA TGCAGCGTCGCTATGGGACACTTGAACACTGAAGCTTTCTTT. The encoded protein is CSVAMGHLNTEAFF.

The chain links TRBV5-1 to TRBJ2-5; the match to TRBD1 covers 8 bases. The trim removed 0 bases at V and 4 bases at J, leaving 11 bases unmatched. CDR3 size: 17 residues. Germline loops: CDR1 SGHRS, CDR2 YFSETQ. CDR3 bases: TGCGCCAGCAGCTTGGGAATAGGACAGGGAACGGGAGAGACCCAGTACTTC. It is translated as CASSLGIGQGTGETQYF.

CDR3 bases: TGCAGCGTTGAAGATTTACAGCAACCCCAAGGATATGGCTACACCTTC. It specifies CSVEDLQQPQGYGYTF. The chain combines TRBV29-1 with TRBJ1-2; D remains unclear. Deletions cut 0 bases from V and 5 bases from J, with 19 bases between. Germline V gene data show CDR1 as SQVTM and CDR2 as ANQGSEA. The CDR3 consists of 16 residues.

This chain connects TRBV4-3 to TRBJ2-1; 10 nucleotides align to TRBD2. The CDR3 consists of 16 residues. Germline values: CDR1 LGHNA, CDR2 YSLEER. V shed 3 bases and J 4 bases; nucleotides not matched to a gene: 6. The CDR3 sequence is CASSQDSGGSYNEQFF. The CDR3 DNA sequence: TGCGCCAGCAGCCAGGATAGCGGGGGGTCTTACAATGAGCAGTTCTTC.

This sequence joins TRBV9 and TRBJ2-7; D possibly corresponds to TRBD2 (5 bases). The CDR3 is 14 amino acids. The V gene's germline CDR1 is SGDLS and CDR2 YYNGEE. V lost 4 bases and J lost 2, with 13 bases in between. DNA for the CDR3: TGTGCCAGCAGCCCGAAACGGGAAACCTACGAGCAGTACTTC. Amino acid sequence: CASSPKRETYEQYF.

The J gene is TRBJ2-2, the V gene TRBV7-9; D is uncertain. The CDR3 totals 14 residues. Germline-derived CDR1 and CDR2 are SEHNR and FQNEAQ (reference sequence). V lost 5 bases, J lost 2 bases, and 9 bases lay in between. The CDR3 spells CASSLAGNTGELFF. The DNA for the CDR3 is TGTGCCAGCAGCCTTGCTGGAAACACCGGGGAGCTGTTTTTT.

The chain couples TRBV4-3 to TRBJ2-1, with TRBD2 matching over 8 bases. The V segment lost 0 bases and the J segment 8 bases; nucleotides outside the gene matches: 9. This CDR3 has 16 amino acids. Germline loops: CDR1 LGHNA, CDR2 YSLEER. DNA for the CDR3: TGCGCCAGCAGCCAAGATCTAACGGGGGGGCACGATGAGCAGTTCTTC. Encoded protein: CASSQDLTGGHDEQFF.

V usage is TRBV11-3 and J usage is TRBJ2-7; 7 nucleotides align to TRBD1. From germline, CDR1 is SGHNT and CDR2 YENEEA. V shed 1 base and J 4 bases; nucleotides not matched to a gene: 19. The CDR3 covers 19 residues. The CDR3 nucleotides read TGTGCCAGCAGCTTAGGGCTCCCGTGGGTGAGACAGGGTTCATACGAGCAGTACTTC. This encodes CASSLGLPWVRQGSYEQYF.

V is TRBV7-9 and J is TRBJ1-2; tentatively, D is TRBD1 (5 bases). The V gene lost 8 bases and the J gene lost 2 bases, with 12 bases spanning the gap. Germline V gene data show CDR1 as SEHNR and CDR2 as FQNEAQ (reference sequence). The CDR3 sequence is 13 residues long. For the CDR3, the DNA is TGTGCCAGCTCCGCTCAGGGCAACTATGGCTACACCTTC. Its translation: CASSAQGNYGYTF.

This chain connects TRBV4-3 to TRBJ2-7, with D hard to call. Trimming took off 0 bases at V and 5 bases at J, with 20 bases between the two ends. The CDR3 totals 17 residues. The V gene's germline CDR1 is LGHNA and CDR2 YSLEER. CDR3: CASSQDGQGPVPNEQYF. The CDR3 DNA reads TGCGCCAGCAGCCAAGATGGGCAAGGCCCGGTTCCCAACGAGCAGTACTTC.